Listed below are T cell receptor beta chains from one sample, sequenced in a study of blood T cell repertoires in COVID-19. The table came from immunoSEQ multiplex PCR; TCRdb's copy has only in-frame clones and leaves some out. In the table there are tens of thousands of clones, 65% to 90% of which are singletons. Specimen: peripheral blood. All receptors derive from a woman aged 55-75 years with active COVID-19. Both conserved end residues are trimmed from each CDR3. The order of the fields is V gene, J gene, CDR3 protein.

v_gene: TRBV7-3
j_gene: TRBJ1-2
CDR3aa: ASSLTGQPYYGYT

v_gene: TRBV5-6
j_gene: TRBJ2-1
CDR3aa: ASSPSGSMNEQF

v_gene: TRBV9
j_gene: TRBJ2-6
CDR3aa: ASSVDTSGRAQQVANVLT

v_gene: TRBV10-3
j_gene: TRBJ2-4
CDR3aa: AISQDSGGDIQY

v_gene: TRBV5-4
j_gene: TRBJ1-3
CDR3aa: ASSWTGGALGNTIY

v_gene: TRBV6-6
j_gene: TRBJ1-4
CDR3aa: ASSYSGGRNEKLF

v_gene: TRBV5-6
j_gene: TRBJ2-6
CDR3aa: ASSLQVSGANVLT

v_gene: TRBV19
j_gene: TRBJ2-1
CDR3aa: ASSFYSYNEQF

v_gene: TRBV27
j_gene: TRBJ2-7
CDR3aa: ASSLTPGAHEQY

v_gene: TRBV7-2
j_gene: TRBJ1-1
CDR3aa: ASSLDFVTGSSEAF

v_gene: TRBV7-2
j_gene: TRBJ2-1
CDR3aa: ASSLAGQSSYNEQF

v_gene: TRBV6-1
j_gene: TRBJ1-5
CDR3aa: ASSEAWTGQPQH

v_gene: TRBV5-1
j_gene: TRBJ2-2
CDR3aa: ASSSTSGVPRELF

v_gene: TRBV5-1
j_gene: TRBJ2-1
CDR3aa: ASSLGALNEQF

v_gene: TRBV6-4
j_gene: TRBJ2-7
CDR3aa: ASSERAASGEQY

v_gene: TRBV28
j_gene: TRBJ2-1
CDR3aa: ASTLSQGRGNEQF

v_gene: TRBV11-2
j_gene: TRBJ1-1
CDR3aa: ASTKGRYPPMNTEAF

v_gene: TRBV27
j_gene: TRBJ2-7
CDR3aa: ASSPRTGPYEQY

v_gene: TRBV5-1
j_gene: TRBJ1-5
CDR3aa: ASSPGQGGYQPQH

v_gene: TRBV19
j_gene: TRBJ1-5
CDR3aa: ASSIPGAQPQH

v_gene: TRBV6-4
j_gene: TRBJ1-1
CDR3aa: ASSEYRGTEAF

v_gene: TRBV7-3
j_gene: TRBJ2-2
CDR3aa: ASSETSGSTGELF

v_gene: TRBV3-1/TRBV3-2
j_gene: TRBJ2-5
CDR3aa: ASSQAEGETQY

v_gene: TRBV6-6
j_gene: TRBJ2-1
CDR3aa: ATILAGGEYNEQF

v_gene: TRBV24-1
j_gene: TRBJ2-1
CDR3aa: ATSVEGTGTNEQF

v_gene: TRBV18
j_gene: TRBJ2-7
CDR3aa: ASSPSVLAGSYEQY

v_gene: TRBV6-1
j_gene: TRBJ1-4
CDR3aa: ASSEGQTRNEKLF

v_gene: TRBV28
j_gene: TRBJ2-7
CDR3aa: ASSWAVFPYEQY

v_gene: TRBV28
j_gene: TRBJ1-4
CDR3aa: ASSPGGEEEKLF

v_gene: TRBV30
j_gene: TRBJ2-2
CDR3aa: ASYGLAGTGELF

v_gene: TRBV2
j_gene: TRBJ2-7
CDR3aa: ASSKGSGQGVSSRSYEQY

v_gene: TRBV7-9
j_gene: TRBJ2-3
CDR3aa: ASQGALTTDTQY

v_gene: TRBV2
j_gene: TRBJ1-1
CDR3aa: AIQLTGWSGVNTEAF

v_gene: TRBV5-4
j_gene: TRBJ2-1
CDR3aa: ASSWSGTSSIREQF

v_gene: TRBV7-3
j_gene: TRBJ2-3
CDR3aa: ASSRTGGDLYTQY

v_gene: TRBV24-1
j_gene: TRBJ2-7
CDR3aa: ATSDLMFAPARVSYEQY

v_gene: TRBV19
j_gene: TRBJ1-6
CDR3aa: ASSISGGTGTPSPLH

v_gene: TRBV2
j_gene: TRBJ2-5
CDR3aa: ASSVQGVGETQY

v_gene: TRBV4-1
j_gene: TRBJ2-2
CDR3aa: ASSPKDRGAEQNTGELF

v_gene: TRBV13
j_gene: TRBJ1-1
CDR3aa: ASSIRTGENTEAF

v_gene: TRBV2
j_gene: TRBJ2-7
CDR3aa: ASSSTLAVYEQY

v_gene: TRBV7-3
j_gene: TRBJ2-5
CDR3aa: ASSREIQETQY

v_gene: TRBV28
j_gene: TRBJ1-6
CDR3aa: ASSETTVAPLH

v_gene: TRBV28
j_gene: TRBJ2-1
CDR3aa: ASSFINEQF

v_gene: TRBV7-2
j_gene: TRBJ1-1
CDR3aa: ASSLGHQSTEAF

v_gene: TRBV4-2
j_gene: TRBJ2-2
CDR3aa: ASSQDAAGGTGELF

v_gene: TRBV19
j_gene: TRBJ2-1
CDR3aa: ASSMGLAGYNEQF

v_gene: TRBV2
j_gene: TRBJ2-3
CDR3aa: ASSEVTSGAVDTQY

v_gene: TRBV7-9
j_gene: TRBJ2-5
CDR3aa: ASSLGLAGAQETQY

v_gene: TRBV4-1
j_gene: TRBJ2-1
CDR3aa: ASSQVQGAQGYNEQF